This T cell receptor beta chain was obtained from a study of monozygotic twins with inflammatory bowel disease. General observations from the study: Twins classed as concordant or discordant showed no difference in repertoire similarity, possibly from limited power.

UMIs with a 6-nucleotide sample barcode were added by template switching. TCRdb re-analyzed the 5' RACE reads; it lists each CDR3 protein once, without DNA. This sample's clone table lists 210,000 or so distinct CDR3 sequences. Turning to this clonotype: Its antigen remains unknown.

The CDR3 has 14 residues. Sequences were obtained from blood. The source is a human donor with ulcerative colitis or Crohn's disease, or a healthy co-twin of an affected twin (not recorded which). The J gene is TRBJ1-3, the V gene TRBV12-3 or TRBV12-4. The CDR3 loop reads CASSTDISGNTIYF.